Presented here are 26 T cell receptor beta chains from one specimen sequenced in a study of T cell repertoires in cytomegalovirus infection. TCRdb used MiXCR to reprocess the reads, holding one entry per CDR3 protein. The sample holds 560,000 or so distinct CDR3 sequences, 16% seen once. The sequencing input was CD8+ T cells from PBMCs. The receptors stem from a human donor in good health (CMV status not recorded). Some clones in this sample may be carry-over from other donors' samples.

Comment on this clonotype: As the CDR3 is not closed by the conserved phenylalanine or tryptophan, this likely results from a read error. The chain couples TRBV7-8 to TRBJ2-7, with D perhaps TRBD1 (5 bases). This CDR3 comprises 13 residues. The germline gives CDR1 SGHVS, CDR2 FQNEAQ. V was cut by 3 bases and J by 2 bases, with 8 bases left in between. CDR3 in DNA: TGTGCCAGCAGCTTGCGACAGACCTACGAGCAGTACTAC. The encoded protein is CASSLRQTYEQYY.

The chain employs TRBV4-2 and TRBJ2-3; 14 positions agree with TRBD2. The CDR3 sequence is 19 residues long. Germline trimming cut 4 bases from V and 2 bases from J; bases unmatched to any gene: 11. Germline V lookup: CDR1 LGHNA, CDR2 YNFKEQ. CDR3 residues: CASSPSEGLAGEDTDTQYF. The CDR3 region has the DNA TGTGCCAGCAGCCCTTCTGAGGGACTAGCGGGGGAGGACACAGATACGCAGTATTTT.

The rearrangement joins TRBV3-1 to TRBJ2-3, with 9 bases lining up with TRBD2. The CDR3 covers 15 residues. Germline loops: CDR1 LGHDT, CDR2 YNNKEL (reference sequence). Trimming at V came to 6 bases and at J to 6 bases, leaving 10 bases not matched to a gene. The CDR3 nucleotides are TGTGCCAGCAGACCACTAGCGGGCCTCGGGGATACGCAGTATTTT. This translates into CASRPLAGLGDTQYF.

This clonotype has more than one count but fewer than ten. The chain couples TRBV4-1 to TRBJ2-7, with no clear D. The CDR3 totals 16 residues. Trimming removed 3 bases at V and 0 bases at J, with 15 bases between. CDR1 and CDR2 (germline): MGHRA, YSYEKL. The CDR3 DNA reads as TGCGCCAGCAGCCACCAAACGGACGGTTCCTCCTACGAGCAGTACTTC. Translating it yields CASSHQTDGSSYEQYF.

This clonotype was seen ten or more times. The chain has TRBV24-1 and TRBJ2-2; no definite D call. The germline gives CDR1 KGHDR, CDR2 SFDVKD. V lost 4 bases and J lost 5, with 13 bases in between. CDR3 size: 15 residues. The CDR3 loop reads CATSDRTTSTGELFF. CDR3 nucleotide sequence: TGTGCCACCAGTGACCGTACTACATCAACCGGGGAGCTGTTTTTT.

This chain links TRBV27 with TRBJ1-1; weak D call: TRBD1 (6 bases). CDR1 is MNHEY, CDR2 SMNVEV, per germline (reference sequence). The CDR3 runs 13 residues. The V and J ends lost 6 bases and 4 bases respectively, with 12 bases between them. CDR3 sequence: CASSLDSFTEAFF. The CDR3 region has the DNA TGTGCCAGCAGCCTGGACAGCTTCACTGAAGCTTTCTTT.

As regards this clonotype: The junction shows a germline mismatch at one end, possibly a read error. The gene calls are TRBV19 and TRBJ2-7; D remains unclear. This CDR3 is 12 amino acids long. Germline CDR1 LNHDA, CDR2 SQIVND (reference sequence). The CDR3 protein is CAISDQPDETYF. As DNA, the CDR3 is TGTGCCATTAGTGACCAGCCGGACGAGACGTACTTC.

A word on this clonotype: A much larger clone lies a single base off, so this may be a read error. This chain joins TRBV7-9 and TRBJ2-1, with D perhaps TRBD2 (6 bases). CDR1 and CDR2 (germline): SEHNR, FQNEAQ (reference sequence). This CDR3 spans 15 amino acids. V was shortened by 3 bases and J by 7 bases, with 16 bases between the two germline ends. The CDR3 DNA reads as TGTGCCAGCAGCTTGATGGACGGGGGATTAAATGAGCAGTTCTTC. The encoded protein is CASSLMDGGLNEQFF.

This clonotype was found many times. This chain links TRBV7-6 with TRBJ2-3; 8 nucleotides match TRBD2. This CDR3 spans 16 amino acids. Trimming removed 0 bases from V and 4 bases from J; junction bases left unmatched: 6. From germline, CDR1 is SGHVS and CDR2 FNYEAQ. The CDR3 DNA reads as TGTGCCAGCAGCTTAGCTAGCGGGAAGGTCGCAGATACGCAGTATTTT. It specifies CASSLASGKVADTQYF.

The table lists this clonotype with many counts. The V and J genes are TRBV28 and TRBJ1-5; TRBD1 agrees at 8 bases. The germline V gene encodes CDR1 MDHEN and CDR2 SYDVKM. J was trimmed by 5 bases and V by 6 bases; bases with no gene match: 9. This CDR3 region has 15 residues. The CDR3 DNA follows: TGTGCCAGCAGATGGACAGGGCGGCGGGATCAGCCCCAGCATTTT. It is translated as CASRWTGRRDQPQHF.

A few counts support this clonotype. The chain couples TRBV27 to TRBJ1-4, with TRBD1 identical over 7 bases. This CDR3 has 14 amino acids. J was trimmed by 8 bases and V by 5 bases; bases with no gene match: 8. The V gene's germline CDR1 is MNHEY and CDR2 SMNVEV (reference sequence). In DNA, the CDR3 is TGTGCCAGCAGTCACCTCAGGGGGAGCGAAAAACTGTTTTTT. Translated, it gives CASSHLRGSEKLFF.

This clonotype showed up many times. The J gene is TRBJ2-7, the V gene TRBV18, with TRBD1 matching 7 bases. Germline-derived CDR1 and CDR2 are KGHSH and LQKENI. The V segment lost 3 bases and the J segment 3 bases; nucleotides outside the gene matches: 11. There are 16 residues in the CDR3. The CDR3 DNA is TGTGCCAGCTCACCCCCACCGGGACAGAACCACTACGAGCAGTACTTC. This codes for CASSPPPGQNHYEQYF.

This clonotype was seen repeatedly, ten times or more. This rearrangement joins TRBV27 to TRBJ1-2; no clear D. CDR1 is MNHEY, CDR2 SMNVEV, per germline (reference sequence). The CDR3 has 15 amino acids. V was shortened by 6 bases and J by 7 bases, with 21 bases between the two germline ends. The CDR3 bases are TGTGCCAGCAGCCGGAGTAAAAGTTCTTCGGGTGGCTACACCTTC. Its translation: CASSRSKSSSGGYTF.

This clonotype has just a few counts. V usage is TRBV20-1 and J usage is TRBJ2-7; D is possibly TRBD2 (5 bases). V was pared by 3 bases and J by 0 bases, with 9 bases between. The CDR3 extends over 13 amino acids. CDR1 is DFQATT and CDR2 is SNEGSKA in the germline V gene (reference sequence). Here the CDR3 reads CSARGADSYEQYF. The CDR3 region has the DNA TGCAGTGCTAGGGGAGCGGACTCCTACGAGCAGTACTTC.

This clonotype was seen a handful of times. The chain links TRBV20-1 to TRBJ2-1; 9 nucleotides match TRBD2. V shed 3 bases and J 9 bases; nucleotides not matched to a gene: 3. Germline V gene data show CDR1 as DFQATT and CDR2 as SNEGSKA (reference sequence). CDR3 length: 12 residues. The CDR3 DNA sequence: TGCAGTGCTAGGTTAGCGGGGGCTGAGCAGTTCTTC. Translating it yields CSARLAGAEQFF.

This clonotype showed up many times. The V call is TRBV7-2, the J call TRBJ2-3; 9 nucleotides line up with TRBD2. J lost 1 base, V lost 2 bases, and 1 base had no gene match. CDR1 is SGHTA and CDR2 is FQGNSA in the germline V gene. This CDR3 is built from 15 residues. Here the CDR3 reads CASSLKRGGTDTQYF. CDR3 DNA: TGTGCCAGCAGCTTAAAGCGGGGGGGCACAGATACGCAGTATTTT.

This clonotype came up many times. V usage is TRBV11-2 and J usage is TRBJ2-7, with 7 nucleotides matching TRBD1. With 5 bases clipped from V and 5 bases from J, the junction kept 15 bases outside the gene matches. The CDR3 is 16 amino acids. Germline CDR1 and CDR2: SGHAT and FQNNGV. The CDR3 DNA sequence: TGTGCCAGCAGCCCGACATCCGGGACAGTTGTCGACGAGCAGTACTTC. Translated, it gives CASSPTSGTVVDEQYF.

This clonotype was counted ten times or more. V usage is TRBV6-6 and J usage is TRBJ1-6, with TRBD1 matching over 7 bases. With 0 bases clipped from V and 6 bases from J, the junction kept 5 bases outside the gene matches. Germline CDR1 and CDR2: MNHNY and SVGAGI (reference sequence). This CDR3 comprises 16 residues. CDR3 region: CASSYSAGGRNSPLHF. The CDR3, as DNA: TGTGCCAGCAGTTACTCGGCAGGGGGACGTAATTCACCCCTCCACTTT.

The rearrangement joins TRBV20-1 to TRBJ2-7; 7 bases agree with TRBD2. V was clipped by 3 bases and J by 3 bases; unmatched bases: 11. The germline CDR1 and CDR2 sequences are DFQATT and SNEGSKA (reference sequence). The CDR3 has 15 amino acids. CDR3 nucleotides: TGCAGTGCTAGGGTGGAGGGGCGGGAGTTCTACGAGCAGTACTTC. It is translated as CSARVEGREFYEQYF.

This clonotype was seen a few times. The chain recombines TRBV13 with TRBJ1-5, with D possibly matching TRBD1 (5 bases). The germline V gene encodes CDR1 PRHDT and CDR2 FYEKMQ (reference sequence). Trimming stripped 4 bases from V and 4 bases from J, with 11 bases between. The CDR3 covers 14 residues. The CDR3 DNA is TGTGCCAGCAGCTCCCGACAGAGTAATCAGCCCCAGCATTTT. This gives the protein CASSSRQSNQPQHF. The variable domain in full, completed from reference TRBV13 and TRBJ1-5, reads AAGVIQSPRHLIKEKRETATLKCYPIPRHDTVYWYQQGPGQDPQFLISFYEKMQSDKGSIPDRFSAQQFSDYHSELNMSSLELGDSALYFCASSSRQSNQPQHFGDGTRLSIL.

About this clonotype itself: At one end the junction does not follow the germline gene, possibly because of a read error. This sequence joins TRBV9 and TRBJ1-2; D remains ambiguous. The CDR3 has 14 amino acids. Germline-derived CDR1 and CDR2 are SGDLS and YYNGEE. In DNA form, the CDR3 reads TGTGCTAGCAGCGTAGCAGACACGAACTATGGCTACACCTTC. It specifies CASSVADTNYGYTF.

The V and J genes are TRBV27 and TRBJ2-7, with 9 nucleotides matching TRBD2. Germline V gene lookup returns CDR1 MNHEY and CDR2 SMNVEV (reference sequence). Germline trimming cut 5 bases from V and 6 bases from J; bases unmatched to any gene: 8. The CDR3 is 14 residues long. CDR3 region: CASSVPGLASEQYF. The DNA for the CDR3 is TGTGCCAGCAGTGTCCCGGGACTAGCTTCCGAGCAGTACTTC.

This clonotype was seen many times. One end of the junction is discordant with germline, which a read error may explain. The chain links TRBV7-9 to TRBJ1-4, with D tentatively TRBD1 (5 bases). The CDR3 loop spans 14 amino acids. The germline gives CDR1 SEHNR, CDR2 FQNEAQ (reference sequence). CDR3 protein: CASSSFRAKEKLFF. CDR3 bases: TGTGCCAGCAGCTCGTTCAGGGCTAAGGAAAAACTGTTTTTT.

This clonotype was seen only a few times. The rearrangement links TRBV4-1 to TRBJ2-1; 13 bases match TRBD2. The J segment lost 12 bases and the V segment lost 1 base, leaving 3 bases of the junction unmatched. From germline, CDR1 is MGHRA and CDR2 YSYEKL. This CDR3 has 14 residues. CDR3 DNA sequence: TGCGCCAGCAGCCAAGGGACTAGCGGGAGTTGGCAGTTCTTC. Its translation is CASSQGTSGSWQFF.

At least ten counts were recorded for this clonotype. This rearrangement joins TRBV7-6 to TRBJ2-2; unclear D gene. Trimming stripped 5 bases from V and 5 bases from J, with 12 bases between. The CDR3 covers 14 residues. The germline gives CDR1 SGHVS, CDR2 FNYEAQ. This CDR3 is CASSPRFWTGELFF. The CDR3 DNA sequence: TGTGCCAGCAGCCCCCGTTTCTGGACCGGGGAGCTGTTTTTT.

The rearrangement links TRBV2 to TRBJ1-6; D unresolved. V lost 10 bases to trimming and J lost 14 bases, with 21 bases between them. Germline V gene data show CDR1 as SNHLY and CDR2 as FYNNEI. The CDR3 contains 13 residues. The CDR3 DNA reads as TGTGCCAACTTCGACACATTAAAGAGGGCCCTCCACTTT. Translation: CANFDTLKRALHF.